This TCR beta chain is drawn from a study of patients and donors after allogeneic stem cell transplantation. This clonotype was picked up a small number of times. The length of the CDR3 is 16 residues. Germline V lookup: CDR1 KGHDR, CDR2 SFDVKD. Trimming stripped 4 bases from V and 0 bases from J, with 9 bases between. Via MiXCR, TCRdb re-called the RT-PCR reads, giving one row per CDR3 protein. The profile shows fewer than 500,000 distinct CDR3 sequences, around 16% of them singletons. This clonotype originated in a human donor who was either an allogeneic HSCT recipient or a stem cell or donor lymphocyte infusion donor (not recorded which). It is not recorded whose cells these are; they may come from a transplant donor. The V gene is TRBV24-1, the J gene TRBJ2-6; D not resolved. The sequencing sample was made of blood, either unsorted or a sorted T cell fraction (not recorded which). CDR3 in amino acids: CATSDPGPSGANVLTF. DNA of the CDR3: TGTGCCACCAGTGACCCCGGCCCCTCTGGGGCCAACGTCCTGACTTTC.